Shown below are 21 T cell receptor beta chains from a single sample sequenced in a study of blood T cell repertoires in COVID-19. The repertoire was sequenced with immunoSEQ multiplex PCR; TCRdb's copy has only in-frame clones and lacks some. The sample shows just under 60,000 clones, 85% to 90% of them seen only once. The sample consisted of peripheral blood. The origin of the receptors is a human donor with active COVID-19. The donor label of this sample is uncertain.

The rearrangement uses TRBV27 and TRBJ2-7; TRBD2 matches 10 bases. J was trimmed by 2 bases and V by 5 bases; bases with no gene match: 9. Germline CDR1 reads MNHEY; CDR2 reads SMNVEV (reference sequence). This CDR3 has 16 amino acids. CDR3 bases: TGTGCCAGCAGTCCTAAAGCGGGGGGGCATACCTACGAGCAGTACTTC. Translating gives CASSPKAGGHTYEQYF.

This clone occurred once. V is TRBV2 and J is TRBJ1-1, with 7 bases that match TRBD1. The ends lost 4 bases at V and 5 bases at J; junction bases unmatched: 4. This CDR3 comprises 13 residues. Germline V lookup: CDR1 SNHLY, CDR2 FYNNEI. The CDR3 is CASSVEGATEAFF. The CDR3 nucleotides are TGTGCCAGCAGTGTGGAGGGGGCGACTGAAGCTTTCTTT.

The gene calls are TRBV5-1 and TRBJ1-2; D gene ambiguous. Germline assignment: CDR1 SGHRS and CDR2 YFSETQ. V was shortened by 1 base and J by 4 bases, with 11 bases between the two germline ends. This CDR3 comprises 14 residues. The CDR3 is CASSLFTPVYGYTF. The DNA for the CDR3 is TGCGCCAGCAGCTTGTTCACACCCGTCTATGGCTACACCTTC.

The CDR3 nucleotides are TGCGCCAGCAGCCTTATTTCCGGGACTAGCGGGAGGGAGACCCAGTACTTC. It encodes CASSLISGTSGRETQYF. The chain is built from TRBV4-1 and TRBJ2-5; 15 nucleotides align to TRBD2. J was trimmed by 5 bases and V by 4 bases; bases with no gene match: 8. This CDR3 region has 17 residues. Germline CDR1 and CDR2: MGHRA and YSYEKL.

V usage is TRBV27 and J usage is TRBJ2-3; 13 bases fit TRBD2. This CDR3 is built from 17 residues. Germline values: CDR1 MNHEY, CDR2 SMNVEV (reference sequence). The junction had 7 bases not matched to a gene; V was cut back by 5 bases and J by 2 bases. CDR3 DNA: TGTGCCAGCAGTGCGAGACTAGCGGGGGGTCACACAGATACGCAGTATTTT. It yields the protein CASSARLAGGHTDTQYF.

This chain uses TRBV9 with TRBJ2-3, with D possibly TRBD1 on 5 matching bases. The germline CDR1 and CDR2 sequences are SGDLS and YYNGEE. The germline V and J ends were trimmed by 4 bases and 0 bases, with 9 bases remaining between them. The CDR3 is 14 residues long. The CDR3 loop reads CASSPDSSTDTQYF. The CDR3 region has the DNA TGTGCCAGCAGCCCCGACAGTAGCACAGATACGCAGTATTTT.

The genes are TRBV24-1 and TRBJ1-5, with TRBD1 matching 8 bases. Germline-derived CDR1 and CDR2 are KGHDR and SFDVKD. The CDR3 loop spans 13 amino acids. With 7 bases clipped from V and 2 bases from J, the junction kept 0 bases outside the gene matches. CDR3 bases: TGTGCCACCAGGGGACAGGGCAATCAGCCCCAGCATTTT. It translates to CATRGQGNQPQHF.

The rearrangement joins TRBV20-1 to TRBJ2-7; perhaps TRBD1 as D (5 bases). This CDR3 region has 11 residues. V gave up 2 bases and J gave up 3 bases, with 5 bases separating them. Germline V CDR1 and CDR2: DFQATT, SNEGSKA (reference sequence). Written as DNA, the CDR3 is TGCAGTGCTAGACAGGGCTACGAGCAGTACTTC. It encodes CSARQGYEQYF.

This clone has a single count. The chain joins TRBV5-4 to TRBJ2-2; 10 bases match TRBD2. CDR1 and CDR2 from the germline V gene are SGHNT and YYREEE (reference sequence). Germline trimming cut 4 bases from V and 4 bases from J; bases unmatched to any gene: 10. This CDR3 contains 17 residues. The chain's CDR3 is CASSPERGGLGTGELFF. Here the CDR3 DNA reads TGTGCCAGCAGCCCCGAGCGGGGGGGCCTCGGCACCGGGGAGCTGTTTTTT. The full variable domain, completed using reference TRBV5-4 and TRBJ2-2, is ETGVTQSPTHLIKTRGQQVTLRCSSQSGHNTVSWYQQALGQGPQFIFQYYREEENGRGNFPPRFSGLQFPNYSSELNVNALELDDSALYLCASSPERGGLGTGELFFGEGSRLTVL.

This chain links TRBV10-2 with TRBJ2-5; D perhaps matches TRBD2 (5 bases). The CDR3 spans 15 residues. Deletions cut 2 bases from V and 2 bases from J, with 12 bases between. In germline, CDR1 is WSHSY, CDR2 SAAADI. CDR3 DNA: TGCGCCAGCAGTGAGGATGTGGGAGTGCAAGAGACCCAGTACTTC. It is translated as CASSEDVGVQETQYF.

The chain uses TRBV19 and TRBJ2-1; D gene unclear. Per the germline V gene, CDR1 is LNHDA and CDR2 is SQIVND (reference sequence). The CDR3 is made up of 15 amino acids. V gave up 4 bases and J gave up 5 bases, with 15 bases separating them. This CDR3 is CASSTSAKQNNEQFF. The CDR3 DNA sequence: TGTGCCAGTAGTACCAGCGCTAAACAAAACAATGAGCAGTTCTTC.

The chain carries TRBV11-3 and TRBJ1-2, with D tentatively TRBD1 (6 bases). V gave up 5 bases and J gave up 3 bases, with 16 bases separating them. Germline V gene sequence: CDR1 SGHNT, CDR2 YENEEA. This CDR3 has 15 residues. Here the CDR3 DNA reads TGTGCCAGCAGCCCAGCACAGGGCTGGGACTATGGCTACACCTTC. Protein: CASSPAQGWDYGYTF.

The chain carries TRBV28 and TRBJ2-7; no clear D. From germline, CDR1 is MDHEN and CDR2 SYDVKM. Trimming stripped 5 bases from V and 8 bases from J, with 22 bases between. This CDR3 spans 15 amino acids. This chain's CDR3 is CASSPLRGQRPQQYF. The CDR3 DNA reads TGTGCCAGCAGTCCATTGAGAGGTCAGCGTCCGCAGCAGTACTTC. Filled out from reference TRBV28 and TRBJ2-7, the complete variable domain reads DVKVTQSSRYLVKRTGEKVFLECVQDMDHENMFWYRQDPGLGLRLIYFSYDVKMKEKGDIPEGYSVSREKKERFSLILESASTNQTSMYLCASSPLRGQRPQQYFGPGTRLTVT.

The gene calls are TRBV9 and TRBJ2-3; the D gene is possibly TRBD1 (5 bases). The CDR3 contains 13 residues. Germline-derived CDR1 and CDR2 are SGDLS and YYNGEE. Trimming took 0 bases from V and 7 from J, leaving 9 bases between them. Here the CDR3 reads CASSVATGNTQYF. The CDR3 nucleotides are TGTGCCAGCAGCGTAGCAACAGGCAATACGCAGTATTTT.

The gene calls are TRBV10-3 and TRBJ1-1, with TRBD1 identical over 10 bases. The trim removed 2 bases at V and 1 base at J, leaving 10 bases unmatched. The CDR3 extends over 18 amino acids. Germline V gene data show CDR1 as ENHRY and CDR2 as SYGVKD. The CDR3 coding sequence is TGTGCCATCAGTGAGACGAGACAGGGGGCGCGCGGGAACACTGAAGCTTTCTTT. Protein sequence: CAISETRQGARGNTEAFF.

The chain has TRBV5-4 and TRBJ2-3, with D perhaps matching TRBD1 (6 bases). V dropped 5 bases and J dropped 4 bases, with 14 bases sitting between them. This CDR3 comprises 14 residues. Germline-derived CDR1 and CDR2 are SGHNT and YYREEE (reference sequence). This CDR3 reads CASRSGQSPDTQYF. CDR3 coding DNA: TGTGCCAGCAGGTCCGGACAGTCACCAGATACGCAGTATTTT.

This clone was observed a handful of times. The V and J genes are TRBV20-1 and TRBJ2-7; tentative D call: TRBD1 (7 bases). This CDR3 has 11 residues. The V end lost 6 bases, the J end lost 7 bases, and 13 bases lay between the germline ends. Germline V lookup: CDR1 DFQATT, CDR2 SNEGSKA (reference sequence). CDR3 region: CSAQTGREQYF. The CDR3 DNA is TGCAGTGCCCAGACAGGGAGGGAGCAGTACTTC.

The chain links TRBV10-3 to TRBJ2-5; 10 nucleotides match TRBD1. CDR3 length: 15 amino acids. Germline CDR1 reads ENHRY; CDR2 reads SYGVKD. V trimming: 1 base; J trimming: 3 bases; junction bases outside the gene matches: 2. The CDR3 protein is CAISELDRGKETQYF. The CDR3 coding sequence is TGTGCCATCAGTGAGTTGGACAGGGGGAAAGAGACCCAGTACTTC.

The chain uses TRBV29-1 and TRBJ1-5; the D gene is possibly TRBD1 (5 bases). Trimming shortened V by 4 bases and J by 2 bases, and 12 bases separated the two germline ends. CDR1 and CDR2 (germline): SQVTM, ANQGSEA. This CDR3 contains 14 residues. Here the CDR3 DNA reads TGCAGCGTTGCCGCCGGGGGTGGCAATCAGCCCCAGCATTTT. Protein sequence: CSVAAGGGNQPQHF.

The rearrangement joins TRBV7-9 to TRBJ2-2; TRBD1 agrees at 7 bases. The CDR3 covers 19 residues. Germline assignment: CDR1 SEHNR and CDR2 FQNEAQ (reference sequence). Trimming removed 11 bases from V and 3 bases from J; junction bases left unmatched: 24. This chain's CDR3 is CAAVRRKTGQPPYTGELFF. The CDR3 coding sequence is TGTGCCGCCGTGCGACGAAAAACGGGACAGCCGCCGTACACCGGGGAGCTGTTTTTT.

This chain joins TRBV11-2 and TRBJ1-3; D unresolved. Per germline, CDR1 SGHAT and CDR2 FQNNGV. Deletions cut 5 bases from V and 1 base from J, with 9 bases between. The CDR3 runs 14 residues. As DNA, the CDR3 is TGTGCCAGCAGCCCCCGGTCGTCTGGAAACACCATATATTTT. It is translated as CASSPRSSGNTIYF. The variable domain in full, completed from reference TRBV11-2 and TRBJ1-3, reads EAGVAQSPRYKIIEKRQSVAFWCNPISGHATLYWYQQILGQGPKLLIQFQNNGVVDDSQLPKDRFSAERLKGVDSTLKIQPAKLEDSAVYLCASSPRSSGNTIYFGEGSWLTVV.